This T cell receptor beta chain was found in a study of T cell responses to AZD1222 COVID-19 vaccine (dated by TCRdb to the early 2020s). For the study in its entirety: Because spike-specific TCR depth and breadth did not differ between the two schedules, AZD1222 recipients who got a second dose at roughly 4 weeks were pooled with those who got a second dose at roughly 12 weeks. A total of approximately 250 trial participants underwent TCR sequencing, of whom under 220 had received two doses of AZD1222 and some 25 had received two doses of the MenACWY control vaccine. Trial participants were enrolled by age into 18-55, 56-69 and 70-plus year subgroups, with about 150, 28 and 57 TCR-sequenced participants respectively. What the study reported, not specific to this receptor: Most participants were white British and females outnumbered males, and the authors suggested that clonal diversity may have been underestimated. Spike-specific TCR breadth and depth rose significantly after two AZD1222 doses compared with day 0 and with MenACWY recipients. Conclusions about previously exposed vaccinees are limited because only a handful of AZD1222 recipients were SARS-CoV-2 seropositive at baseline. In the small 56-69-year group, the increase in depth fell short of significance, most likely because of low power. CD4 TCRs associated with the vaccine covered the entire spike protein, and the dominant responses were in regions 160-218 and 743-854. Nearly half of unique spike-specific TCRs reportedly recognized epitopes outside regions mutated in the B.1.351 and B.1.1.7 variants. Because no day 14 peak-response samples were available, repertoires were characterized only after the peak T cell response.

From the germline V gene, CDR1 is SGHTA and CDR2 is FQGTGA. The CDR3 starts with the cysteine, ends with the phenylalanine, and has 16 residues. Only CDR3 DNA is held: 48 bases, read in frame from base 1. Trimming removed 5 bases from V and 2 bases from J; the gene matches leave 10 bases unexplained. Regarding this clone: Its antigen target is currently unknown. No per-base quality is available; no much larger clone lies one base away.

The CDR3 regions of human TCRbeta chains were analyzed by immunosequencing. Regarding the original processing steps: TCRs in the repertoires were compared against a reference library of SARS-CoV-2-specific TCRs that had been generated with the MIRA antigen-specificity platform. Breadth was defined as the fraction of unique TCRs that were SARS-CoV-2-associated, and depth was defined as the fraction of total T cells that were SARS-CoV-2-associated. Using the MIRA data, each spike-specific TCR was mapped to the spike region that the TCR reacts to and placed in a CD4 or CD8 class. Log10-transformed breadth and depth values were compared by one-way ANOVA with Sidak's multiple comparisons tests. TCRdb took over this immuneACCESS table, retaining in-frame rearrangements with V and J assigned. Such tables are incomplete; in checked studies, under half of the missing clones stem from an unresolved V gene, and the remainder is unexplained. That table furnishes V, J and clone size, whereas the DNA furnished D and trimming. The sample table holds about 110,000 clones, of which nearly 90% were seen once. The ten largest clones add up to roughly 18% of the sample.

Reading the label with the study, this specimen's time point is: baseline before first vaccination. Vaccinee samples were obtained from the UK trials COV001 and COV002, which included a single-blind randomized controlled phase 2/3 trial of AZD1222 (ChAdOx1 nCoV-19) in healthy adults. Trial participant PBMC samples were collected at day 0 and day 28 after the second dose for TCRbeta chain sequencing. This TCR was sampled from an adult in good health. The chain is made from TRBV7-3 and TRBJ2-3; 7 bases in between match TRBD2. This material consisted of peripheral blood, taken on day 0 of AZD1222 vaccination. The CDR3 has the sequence CASSQGLHKFTDTQYF. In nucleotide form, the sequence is TGTGCCAGCAGCCAGGGACTACATAAGTTCACAGATACGCAGTATTTT.